Sequencing of this T cell receptor beta chain was carried out in a study of blood T cells in healthy people across ages. Next came a second PCR, run for about 6 to 12 cycles, which used a sample-barcoded 5' primer along with a J-beta primer mix. A tag from a template-switch adaptor with 12 random nucleotides marked each cDNA molecule. Every individual sample yielded 2.5 million or more paired-end reads (each containing CDR3). MiXCR, run by TCRdb on the 5' RACE reads, gives a single entry per CDR3 protein. The sample contains 1,100,000 or so distinct CDR3 sequences, 35% to 55% of which appear only once. Total RNA, at least 5.5 micrograms per sample, was extracted from PBMCs. The germline CDR1 and CDR2 sequences are LGHDT and YNNKEL (reference sequence). The CDR3 contains 15 residues. Losses at the gene ends were 4 bases for V and 2 bases for J; bases not matched to a gene: 4.

The source material was blood. The origin of this receptor is a woman between 55 and 75 years old in good health. The rearrangement links TRBV3-1 to TRBJ2-1, with 8 bases aligning to TRBD2. The CDR3 here is CASSLQREPYNEQFF. Written as DNA, the CDR3 is TGTGCCAGCAGCCTTCAGCGGGAGCCCTACAATGAGCAGTTCTTC.